The rows below give T cell receptor beta chains drawn from one sample of a study of early T cells in non-severe SARS-CoV-2 infection. MiXCR, applied by TCRdb to the 5' RACE reads, yields one record per CDR3 protein. The sample consists of about 60,000 distinct CDR3 sequences, 10% to 12% of them appearing once. This specimen was whole blood, taken at baseline. Every receptor here comes from an adult who was a healthcare worker with PCR-confirmed SARS-CoV-2 infection or an uninfected control (not recorded which). CDR3s include the opening cysteine and the closing phenylalanine or tryptophan.

TRBJ2-1	TRBV5-1	CASSLERGPPHNEQFF
TRBJ1-2	TRBV20-1	CSARDPDRVGFRYTF
TRBJ2-1	TRBV20-1	CSASKIAGGNEQFF
TRBJ1-6	TRBV3-1	CASSRQGPAGSPLHF
TRBJ2-5	TRBV5-1	CASSLVTSGVETQYF
TRBJ2-3	TRBV24-1	CATSDGRTGDPDTQYF
TRBJ2-7	TRBV27	CASRRNAGPNAGLTYYEQYF
TRBJ2-5	TRBV7-9	CASSSHVTTVTETQYF
TRBJ2-3	TRBV5-4	CASSLHTDTQYF
TRBJ2-7	TRBV4-2	CASSHGPIYEQYF